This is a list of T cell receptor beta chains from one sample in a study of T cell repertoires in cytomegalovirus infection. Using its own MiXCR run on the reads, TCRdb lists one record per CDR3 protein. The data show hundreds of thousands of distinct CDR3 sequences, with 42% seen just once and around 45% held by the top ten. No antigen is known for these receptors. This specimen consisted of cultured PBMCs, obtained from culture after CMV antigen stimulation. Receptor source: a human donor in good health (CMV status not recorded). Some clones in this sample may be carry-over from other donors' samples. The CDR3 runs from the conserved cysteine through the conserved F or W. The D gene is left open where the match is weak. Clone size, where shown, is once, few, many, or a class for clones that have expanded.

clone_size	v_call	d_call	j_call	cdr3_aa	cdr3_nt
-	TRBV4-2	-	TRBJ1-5	CASSQGQVGRPQHF	TGTGCCAGCAGCCAAGGACAGGTTGGAAGGCCCCAGCATTTT
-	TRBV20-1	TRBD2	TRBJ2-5	CSARLQSGSETQYF	TGCAGTGCTAGGCTCCAAAGCGGGAGTGAGACCCAGTACTTC
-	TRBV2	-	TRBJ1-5	CASSERGGGNQPQHF	TGTGCCAGCAGTGAACGGGGGGGAGGCAATCAGCCCCAGCATTTT
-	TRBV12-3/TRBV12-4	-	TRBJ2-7	CASTQALPYEQYF	TGTGCCAGCACACAGGCCCTTCCCTACGAGCAGTACTTC
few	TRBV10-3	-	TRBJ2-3	CAISEKSGSTDTQYF	TGTGCCATCAGTGAGAAGAGCGGGAGCACAGATACGCAGTATTTT
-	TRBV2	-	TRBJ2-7	CASGLGRQTYEQYF	TGTGCCAGCGGGCTGGGACGACAAACCTACGAGCAGTACTTC
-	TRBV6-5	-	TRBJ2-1	CASRQGLTDEQFF	TGTGCCAGCAGACAGGGACTAACAGATGAGCAGTTCTTC
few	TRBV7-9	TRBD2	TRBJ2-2	CASSTLAGASTGELFF	TGTGCCAGCAGCACCCTAGCGGGGGCCTCCACCGGGGAGCTGTTTTTT
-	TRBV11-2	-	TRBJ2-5	CASSLDHEEGYRETQYF	TGTGCCAGCAGCTTAGATCACGAGGAGGGGTATAGGGAGACCCAGTACTTC
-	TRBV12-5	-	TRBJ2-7	CARTVRASYEQYF	TGTGCTAGGACGGTCCGGGCCTCCTACGAGCAGTACTTC
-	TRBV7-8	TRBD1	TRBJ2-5	CASSLWTGFRRSQETQYF	TGTGCCAGCAGCTTATGGACAGGGTTTCGTCGATCACAAGAGACCCAGTACTTC
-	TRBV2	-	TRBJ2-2	CASGEEWGNTGELFF	TGTGCCAGCGGAGAAGAATGGGGGAACACCGGGGAGCTGTTTTTT
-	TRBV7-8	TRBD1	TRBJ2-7	CASSPGWTGYEQYF	TGTGCCAGCAGCCCGGGTTGGACAGGGTACGAGCAGTACTTC
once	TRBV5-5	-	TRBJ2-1	CASSEGVYNEQFF	TGTGCCAGCAGCGAGGGAGTTTACAATGAGCAGTTCTTC
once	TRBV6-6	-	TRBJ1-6	CASSYSAPRGNSPLHF	TGTGCCAGCAGTTACTCGGCTCCCAGGGGCAATTCACCCCTCCACTTT
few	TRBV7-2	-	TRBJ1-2	CASSSEGRGYTF	TGTGCCAGCAGCTCGGAAGGGCGAGGCTACACCTTC